This record covers a single TCR beta chain. The target antigen is unknown. This CDR3 is built from 13 residues. The trim removed 7 bases at V and 0 bases at J, leaving 1 base unmatched. Germline V gives CDR1 SEHNR, CDR2 FQNEAQ (reference sequence). TCRdb fed the reads into MiXCR, producing one record per CDR3 protein. The table shows about 600,000 distinct CDR3 sequences, with roughly 26% occurring only once. The source of the sample is a study of T cell repertoires in cytomegalovirus infection. Looking at the study overall: Based on public TCR beta signatures, there were indications of CMV infection and of a matching HLA type.

Whole-study findings and limits: Clonotype analysis showed dominance of the ex vivo response by HLA-C-restricted CMV-specific TCR beta clonotypes. Identification of carriers of CMV plus the relevant HLA was achieved through cumulative public TCR beta family frequency.

This sequence was found in a human donor in good health (CMV status not recorded). Some clones in this sample may be carry-over from other donors' samples. Sample: CD8+ T cells from PBMCs. The chain recombines TRBV7-9 with TRBJ2-3, with 7 bases aligning to TRBD2. The CDR3 loop reads CASKGGSTDTQYF. CDR3 DNA sequence: TGTGCCAGCAAGGGAGGGAGCACAGATACGCAGTATTTT.